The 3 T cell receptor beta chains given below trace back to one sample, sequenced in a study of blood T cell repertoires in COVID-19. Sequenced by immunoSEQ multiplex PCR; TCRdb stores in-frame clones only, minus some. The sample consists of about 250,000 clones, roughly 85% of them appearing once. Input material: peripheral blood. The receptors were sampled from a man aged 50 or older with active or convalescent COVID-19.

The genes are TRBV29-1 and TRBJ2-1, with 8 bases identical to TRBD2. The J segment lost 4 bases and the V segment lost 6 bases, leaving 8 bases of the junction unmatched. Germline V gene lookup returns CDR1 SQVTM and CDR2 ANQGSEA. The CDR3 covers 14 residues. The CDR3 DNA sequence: TGCAGCGTCCTCGGACTAGCTGGGTACAATGAGCAGTTCTTC. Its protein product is CSVLGLAGYNEQFF.

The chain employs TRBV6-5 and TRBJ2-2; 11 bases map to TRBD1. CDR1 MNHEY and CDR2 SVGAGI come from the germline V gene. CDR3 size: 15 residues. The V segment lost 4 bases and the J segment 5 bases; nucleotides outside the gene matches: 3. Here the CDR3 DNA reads TGTGCCAGCAGTTCCGGACAGGGGGCGACCGGGGAGCTGTTTTTT. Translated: CASSSGQGATGELFF.

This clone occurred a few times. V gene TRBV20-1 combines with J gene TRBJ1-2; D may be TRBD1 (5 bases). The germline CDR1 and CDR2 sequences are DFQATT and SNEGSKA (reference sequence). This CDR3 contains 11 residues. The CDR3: CIGRANYGYTF. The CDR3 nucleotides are TGCATCGGCAGGGCGAACTATGGCTACACCTTC.